This T cell receptor beta chain was identified in a study of T cells in Graves' hyperthyroidism and ophthalmopathy. Amplification yielded TCR beta CDR3 regions, with RNA transcripts as the source. First-round RT-PCR of the TCR CDR3 relied on the HTBI primer set. TCRdb re-derived calls from the multiplex PCR reads in MiXCR, one entry per CDR3 protein. The repertoire includes about 580,000 distinct CDR3 sequences, more than 45% of them detected once, and approximately 7.5% sits in the top ten. Hyperthyroidism of Graves' type that showed no ophthalmopathy progression within 18 months was stable. Among the patients, aged 18 to 65, hyperthyroidism was newly diagnosed and had lasted under 2 months. Concerning this clonotype itself: As yet, its antigen is unknown.

Whole-study results and caveats: Ophthalmopathy was distinguished from stable hyperthyroidism by 13 V-J signatures. Ophthalmopathy got predicted by the model a median roughly 6.1 months before its onset.

Germline CDR1 reads GTSNPN; CDR2 reads SVGIG (reference sequence). This CDR3 is 16 amino acids long. V trimming: 2 bases; J trimming: 8 bases; junction bases outside the gene matches: 17. The sequence derives from a woman under 30 with Graves' hyperthyroidism. This rearrangement joins TRBV30 to TRBJ1-2; TRBD1 aligns across 7 bases. Source material: peripheral blood or thyroid tissue (not recorded which). The CDR3 reads CAWSYLDTGEASGYTF. In DNA, the CDR3 is TGTGCCTGGAGTTACCTGGACACAGGGGAGGCGAGCGGCTACACCTTC. The full variable domain, its missing parts supplied by reference TRBV30 and TRBJ1-2, is SQTIHQWPATLVQPVGSPLSLECTVEGTSNPNLYWYRQAAGRGLQLLFYSVGIGQISSEVPQNLSASRPQDRQFILSSKKLLLSDSGFYLCAWSYLDTGEASGYTFGSGTRLTVV.